This T cell receptor beta chain was identified during a study of cytomegalovirus exposure and HLA in healthy donors (dated by TCRdb to 2016 to 2017). About the investigation overall: An earlier analysis of 587 of the donors reported around 280 Gb of sequence data and 117 million unique TCR beta sequences obtained from 150 million to 200 million T cells. Approximately 310 gigabases of sequencing data and approximately 85 million unique TCR sequences were included in an early release covering around 650 HLA-typed donors. Of the roughly 410 genotyped donors, 75% to 85% were placed in the genetic ancestry cluster associated with self-reported Caucasian donors. The study aimed to test whether signatures of past pathogen exposure could be identified by cataloging public T cell receptors. The T cell repertoires of 666 subjects were profiled by immunosequencing and related to cytomegalovirus serostatus. Along with the roughly 670-subject first cohort, a separate validation cohort of around 120 different subjects was used. To predict cytomegalovirus infection status, the study brought together high-throughput TCR immunosequencing, statistical association of individual TCRs with disease status, and machine learning. To study patterns of TCR occurrence, a later analysis re-analyzed previously published TCR beta repertoires from 666 donors and added high-resolution HLA genotyping. The later analysis used no new phenotypic data to find candidate immune exposures, relying instead on TCR beta sequences and their occurrence across donors. In an earlier analysis of over 550 of the donors, high-throughput TCR beta sequencing was used to judge whether each TCR beta V gene segment behaved as functional or pseudogenic. Donor age, sex, ethnicity and CMV serostatus were compiled together with the repertoire data. A later genetic analysis used genome-wide SNP genotypes for about three fifths of the roughly 700 donors, treating that subset as a discovery cohort. Every discovery cohort repertoire had been produced on one sequencing platform. HLA typing covered class I and class II loci at four-digit resolution. Typing coverage differed by locus: A, B, C, DRB1 and DQB1 were typed in roughly 620-640 donors, DQA1 in approximately 520, DPA1 in 600 to 610, and DPB1 in 400 to 490. Several DR-DQ haplotypes were treated as single units for association and clustering because of strong linkage in the cohort. Across some 400 genotyped donors of the cohort, an average of about 250,000 unique TCR beta nucleotide sequences per donor were sequenced, and 15% to 20% of those sequences were non-productive.

The cohort was made up of 650 to 700 healthy bone marrow donors. At the time of sampling, every cohort member was nominally healthy, though immune exposures that went unrecorded were likely present. The donor tested CMV seropositive, placing the donor among the 250 to 350 seropositive members of the cohort. Every donor gave a peripheral blood sample, and the peripheral blood mononuclear cells from that sample were used for TCR beta sequencing. The Qiagen DNeasy Blood Extraction Kit was used to extract genomic DNA from the blood cell samples. Concerning this clone: No cognate antigen has been identified for it. Base qualities are not recorded, but no much larger clone differs from it by a single base.

Reading the germline V gene gives CDR1 MNHEY and CDR2 SVGAGI. V is cut back by 2 bases and J by 8 bases, with 7 bases in the junction unmatched. The CDR3 runs 15 amino acids, cysteine and phenylalanine included. Only the CDR3 region is kept as DNA, spanning 45 bases read in frame from base 1. Receptors were amplified or captured by the immunoSEQ multiplex PCR assay. For the multiplex PCR, a mixture combining 60 forward primers for TCR Vbeta segments and 13 reverse primers for TCR Jbeta segments was used. Amplification of the CDR3 region of rearranged TCR beta genes was performed with a multiplex PCR assay on genomic DNA. On the Illumina HiSeq System, the amplified TCR beta libraries were sequenced as 87-base-pair reads. In the original analysis: A later analysis counted about 82 million unique TCR beta chains across the 650 to 700 repertoires, and approximately 11 million of these chains were shared by at least two donors. Raw reads were error-corrected and collapsed into unique sequences by a nearest-neighbor algorithm in which closely related sequences were merged to remove PCR and sequencing errors. CDR3 sequences were aligned to IMGT reference sequences to assign V, D and J gene segments. For a sequence to be retained, at least a six-nucleotide match to both a V gene segment and a J gene segment was required. A rearrangement was called productive if the CDR3 had no stop codons and remained in frame with V and J, and every other rearrangement was called non-productive. Following IMGT convention, CDR3 was defined as the stretch from the second conserved V-encoded cysteine to the conserved J-encoded phenylalanine. The earlier analysis of 500 to 600 of the donors excluded sequences that lacked an unambiguous match to a single V gene segment. In an earlier analysis of some 590 of the donors, V segments were called functional above 56.7% productive rearrangements and were called segregating when the between-donor standard deviation exceeded 5%. A statistical classification framework was built to diagnose cytomegalovirus status from the catalog of TCR beta chain sequences. V and J gene assignment, in a later analysis, came from comparing TCR nucleotide sequences with IMGT/GENE-DB human TR gene sequences. A later analysis assigned CDR3 sequences and most-parsimonious VDJ recombination scenarios with the TCRdist pipeline. In a later analysis, every TCR beta chain was defined by the combination of its CDR3 amino acid sequence and its V-gene family, and reads without a unique V-gene family were dropped. A later analysis removed several hundred highly shared, low-generation-probability nucleotide sequences to deal with suspected cross-contamination and a sequencing artifact. In a later analysis, a clonal expansion index for each public chain was calculated from normalized within-repertoire ranks of inferred template counts. Generation probabilities in a later analysis came from a VDJ recombination model fitted to out-of-frame rearrangements, and those results were checked against IGoR. A later analysis scored TCR-TCR, TCR-HLA and TCR-CMV co-occurrence with hypergeometric tests, applying a repertoire-size bias correction to TCR pairs. To estimate false discovery rates, a later analysis permuted the HLA or CMV assignments 20 times. A later analysis grouped co-occurring TCRs with DBSCAN, adding TCRdist sequence similarity when clustering within HLA-allele-positive subsets. For co-occurrence clustering, repertoires with fewer than 30,000 or more than 120,000 public chains were excluded, along with four or five repertoires with anomalous nucleotide sharing. Here the immuneACCESS table is served through TCRdb, limited to in-frame sequences with V and J called. Missing clones are a known gap in these copies; in checked studies unresolved V genes cover under half, and the rest lacks a known reason. V and J calls and clone size are copied from that table; D and trimming were computed from the DNA. The sample records about 140,000 clones, just under 85% of which are singletons. The ten most abundant clones make up under 10% of the sample.

Findings and caveats that apply to the study as a whole: Some IMGT-functional V segments, including TRBV6-2 and TRBV6-3, could not be distinguished by the 87-base-pair reads and were therefore excluded. Most TCR sequences were seen in very few donors, while some public TCRs were found in many individuals. A further reported finding was that TCR beta sequences accurately predicted the HLA-A and HLA-B alleles for most subjects in the first cohort. In a later genetic analysis, a missense DCLRE1C variant was associated with V-gene and J-gene trimming of TCR beta chains, and the association was replicated in an independent cohort. In this cohort, only TCR beta chains were sequenced, and detectable features were limited by the absence of alpha or paired-chain data. Cytomegalovirus status was reported to be diagnosed by the classifier with high specificity and sensitivity in both the original and validation cohorts. A total of 164 TCR beta chains were listed by the study as associated with cytomegalovirus. When HLA alleles, especially DR and DQ, strongly co-occurred, attributing TCR associations to individual alleles was difficult. It was suggested by the authors that the approach could potentially be generalized to other disease states and immunological phenotypes. Correlated functional status among segregating V segments might be attributable to linkage disequilibrium, but an unknown experimental factor could not be ruled out. For the cohort, immune exposure information was limited to CMV serostatus. In an earlier analysis of over 550 of the donors, most TCR beta V segments were observed in productive rearrangements about 87% or about 30% of the time, broadly matching IMGT annotations. In a later analysis, several top co-occurrence clusters were reported to appear linked to parvovirus B19, influenza, CMV and Epstein-Barr virus. In a later analysis, HLA-associated TCR beta chains showed more clonal expansion and lower generation probabilities than non-associated chains that were equally common. A later analysis associated 17,000 or so TCR beta sequences with specific HLA alleles at a false discovery rate of 0.05. In a later analysis, the rate of TCR association differed among HLA loci, with DRB1 alleles having the most associated TCRs and HLA-C alleles having the fewest. A group of highly shared sequence variants was considered likely to be a technical artifact of the sequencing pipeline. In vitro tests confirmed that a few of the cytomegalovirus-associated TCR beta chains recognize cytomegalovirus antigens. A later genetic analysis reported fewer N-insertions in productive TCRs among donors in an Asian-associated ancestry cluster than the roughly 700-donor mean. A later analysis found that most CMV-associated TCR beta chains appeared HLA-restricted, with HLA associations seemingly driven largely by CMV exposure. Because counts were too low, roughly 18 rarely observed V segments, including chromosome 9 orphons, were left out of the earlier analysis of 500 to 650 of the donors. Roughly uniform sequencing depth across donors was assumed in presence/absence analyses, although this assumption may not hold. Because some donors lacked HLA typing at each locus, the association tests relied only on the typed subset.

The V and J segments used are TRBV6-5 and TRBJ2-1; the junction holds 9 bases that match TRBD1. The clonotype was recovered from a woman in her sixties or seventies in good health and CMV-seropositive. Sample: PBMCs. The DNA sequence reads TGTGCCAGCAGTTACAGGGACAGGGTTTTTGATGAGCAGTTCTTC. Its translation is CASSYRDRVFDEQFF.